The 12 T cell receptor beta chains below come from one sample, sequenced in a study of human T cells and chemical hapten exposure. As for time point: pre-sensitization, week 0. Treatment: therapeutic diphenylcyclopropenone sensitization with weekly scalp DPC. One entry per CDR3 protein, called by TCRdb with MiXCR from the RACE reads. The table records about 98,000 distinct CDR3 sequences, 10% to 12% of them present only once. This specimen was whole blood, taken in connection with sensitization to the hapten diphenylcyclopropenone (DPC). These TCRs come from an older woman with alopecia areata. Some clones in this sample may be carry-over from other donors' samples.

This clonotype was found many times. The gene calls are TRBV28 and TRBJ2-7; D might be TRBD2 (5 bases). The germline CDR1 and CDR2 sequences are MDHEN and SYDVKM. CDR3 size: 12 residues. Between the trimmed V and J ends, which lost 6 bases and 3 bases, there was a span of 9 bases. The CDR3 sequence is CASSLAGYEQYF. The CDR3 DNA sequence: TGTGCCAGCAGCCTCGCGGGCTACGAGCAGTACTTC.

This clonotype was detected many times. This chain uses TRBV24-1 with TRBJ1-1, with TRBD1 identical over 7 bases. The CDR3 has 13 amino acids. Germline CDR1 is KGHDR and CDR2 is SFDVKD. With 5 bases clipped from V and 7 bases from J, the junction kept 6 bases outside the gene matches. The CDR3 DNA is TGTGCCACCAGTGGGAGGCAGGGGGTTGAAGCTTTCTTT. Translating gives CATSGRQGVEAFF.

The gene calls are TRBV5-1 and TRBJ2-3; 7 nucleotides line up with TRBD2. The V segment lost 2 bases and the J segment 2 bases; nucleotides outside the gene matches: 14. Germline V lookup: CDR1 SGHRS, CDR2 YFSETQ. This CDR3 comprises 18 residues. The CDR3 region has the DNA TGCGCCAGCAGCTTACTCCCAGGTGGGGGGGTATCCACAGATACGCAGTATTTT. Protein product: CASSLLPGGGVSTDTQYF. The whole variable domain, filled in from reference TRBV5-1 and TRBJ2-3, reads KAGVTQTPRYLIKTRGQQVTLSCSPISGHRSVSWYQQTPGQGLQFLFEYFSETQRNKGNFPGRFSGRQFSNSRSEMNVSTLELGDSALYLCASSLLPGGGVSTDTQYFGPGTRLTVL.

The chain employs TRBV29-1 and TRBJ1-2; D is uncertain. V was pared by 7 bases and J by 2 bases, with 8 bases between. This CDR3 spans 11 amino acids. From germline, CDR1 is SQVTM and CDR2 ANQGSEA. This CDR3 is CSATENYGYTF. The DNA for the CDR3 is TGCAGCGCCACAGAAAACTATGGCTACACCTTC.

This clonotype was found many times. V is TRBV7-9 and J is TRBJ1-5, with 7 positions matching TRBD1. From germline, CDR1 is SEHNR and CDR2 FQNEAQ (reference sequence). Unmatched junction bases numbered 11, after V lost 5 bases and J lost 1 base. This CDR3 region has 17 residues. CDR3 loop: CASSHTPNRGSNQPQHF. As DNA, the CDR3 is TGTGCCAGCAGCCATACCCCGAACAGGGGCAGCAATCAGCCCCAGCATTTT.

The table lists this clonotype with a few counts. The chain couples TRBV5-5 to TRBJ1-4; D is unresolved. CDR1 SGHKS and CDR2 YYEKEE come from the germline V gene (reference sequence). CDR3 length: 15 amino acids. Trimming removed 4 bases at V and 6 bases at J, with 16 bases between. The CDR3 DNA follows: TGTGCCAGCAGCCCCTCGGAGCAGTCTTATGAAAAACTGTTTTTT. This codes for CASSPSEQSYEKLFF.

This clonotype occurred many times. This chain links TRBV7-2 with TRBJ2-7, with TRBD2 matching over 15 bases. Germline CDR1 SGHTA, CDR2 FQGNSA. This CDR3 has 18 amino acids. V lost 4 bases to trimming and J lost 0 bases; unmatched junction nucleotides: 7. CDR3 amino acids: CASSSGLAGGRSSYEQYF. CDR3 in DNA: TGTGCCAGCAGCTCGGGACTAGCGGGGGGCCGGAGCTCCTACGAGCAGTACTTC. Based on the CDR3 plus reference TRBV7-2 and TRBJ2-7, the full variable domain is GAGVSQSPSNKVTEKGKDVELRCDPISGHTALYWYRQSLGQGLEFLIYFQGNSAPDKSGLPSDRFSAERTGGSVSTLTIQRTQQEDSAVYLCASSSGLAGGRSSYEQYFGPGTRLTVT.

This clonotype was observed a handful of times. V and J are TRBV3-1 and TRBJ2-2, with 10 nucleotides matching TRBD2. V lost 0 bases, J lost 6 bases, and 4 bases stayed unmatched. The CDR3 sequence is 16 residues long. The V gene's germline CDR1 is LGHDT and CDR2 YNNKEL (reference sequence). CDR3 bases: TGTGCCAGCAGCCAAGATCCTAGCGGGGGCCCCGGGGAGCTGTTTTTT. Translated: CASSQDPSGGPGELFF. The complete variable domain, with remaining parts taken from reference TRBV3-1 and TRBJ2-2, reads DTAVSQTPKYLVTQMGNDKSIKCEQNLGHDTMYWYKQDSKKFLKIMFSYNNKELIINETVPNRFSPKSPDKAHLNLHINSLELGDSAVYFCASSQDPSGGPGELFFGEGSRLTVL.

This clonotype was seen a few times. The chain is built from TRBV7-9 and TRBJ1-1; D gene uncertain. Deletions cut 0 bases from V and 3 bases from J, with 8 bases between. CDR1 is SEHNR, CDR2 FQNEAQ, per germline (reference sequence). The CDR3 has 14 amino acids. Here the CDR3 DNA reads TGTGCCAGCAGCTTAGCAGGAGGATACACTGAAGCTTTCTTT. It yields the protein CASSLAGGYTEAFF.

The genes are TRBV20-1 and TRBJ2-7; 8 nucleotides line up with TRBD1. The V segment lost 5 bases and the J segment 0 bases; nucleotides outside the gene matches: 6. CDR3 size: 14 residues. Germline V gene data show CDR1 as DFQATT and CDR2 as SNEGSKA (reference sequence). This CDR3 is CSAPRDRSSYEQYF. CDR3 bases: TGCAGTGCTCCTAGGGACAGGAGCTCCTACGAGCAGTACTTC.

The chain uses TRBV20-1 and TRBJ2-2, with D tentatively TRBD1 (6 bases). This CDR3 contains 15 residues. Germline-derived CDR1 and CDR2 are DFQATT and SNEGSKA (reference sequence). V lost 3 bases to trimming and J lost 4 bases, with 15 bases between them. For the CDR3, the DNA is TGCAGTGCTAGGAGAGCAATCAGGGGCACCGGGGAGCTGTTTTTT. Translating it yields CSARRAIRGTGELFF.

This rearrangement joins TRBV12-3 or TRBV12-4 to TRBJ2-1; TRBD2 matches at 8 bases. This CDR3 comprises 15 residues. V was clipped by 6 bases and J by 2 bases; unmatched bases: 6. The CDR3 protein is CASSPSGGTYNEQFF. The CDR3 DNA reads as TGTGCCAGCAGCCCCAGCGGGGGAACCTACAATGAGCAGTTCTTC.